A single sample is the source of the 14 T cell receptor beta chains below, sequenced in a study of monozygotic twins with inflammatory bowel disease. TCRdb re-analyzed the 5' RACE reads; it lists each CDR3 protein once, without DNA. The sample is made up of some 300,000 distinct CDR3 sequences, and the top ten hold 5.6% of it. Sequencing input: blood. The origin of the receptors is a human donor with ulcerative colitis or Crohn's disease, or a healthy co-twin of an affected twin (not recorded which).

The chain combines TRBV5-1 with TRBJ2-7; TCRdb calls TRBD2, which cannot be checked without DNA. There are 16 residues in the CDR3. Per the germline V gene, CDR1 is SGHRS and CDR2 is YFSETQ. CDR3 sequence: CASSLARLAKTYEQYF.

The rearrangement uses TRBV11-2 and TRBJ1-1; TCRdb's D call of TRBD1 is untestable without DNA. The V gene's germline CDR1 is SGHAT and CDR2 FQNNGV. The CDR3 has 11 residues. CDR3 sequence reads: CASRGRGEAFF.

V and J are TRBV24-1 and TRBJ2-7; TCRdb's assignment of TRBD1 cannot be checked, as there is no DNA. The germline V gene encodes CDR1 KGHDR and CDR2 SFDVKD. The CDR3 is made up of 13 amino acids. CDR3: CATAGTGGYEQYF.

V gene TRBV6-1 combines with J gene TRBJ2-6; checking the TCRdb D call of TRBD1 is not possible without DNA. The germline V gene has CDR1 MNHNS and CDR2 SASEGT. The CDR3 has 18 residues. CDR3 region: CASSTGGRMGTGANVLTF.

The rearrangement uses TRBV3-1 and TRBJ1-5. The CDR3 totals 14 residues. Germline lookup yields CDR1 LGHDT and CDR2 YNNKEL (reference sequence). The CDR3 region is CASSQEGGRQPQHF.

The J gene is TRBJ2-3, the V gene TRBV7-2; there is no DNA to check the TCRdb D call of TRBD2. Per germline, CDR1 SGHTA and CDR2 FQGNSA. The CDR3 has 16 residues. CDR3 loop: CASSPGSGGGTDTQYF. Filled out from reference TRBV7-2 and TRBJ2-3, the complete variable domain reads GAGVSQSPSNKVTEKGKDVELRCDPISGHTALYWYRQSLGQGLEFLIYFQGNSAPDKSGLPSDRFSAERTGGSVSTLTIQRTQQEDSAVYLCASSPGSGGGTDTQYFGPGTRLTVL.

J is TRBJ1-1 and V is TRBV7-9. CDR3 length: 14 amino acids. Germline V gene sequence: CDR1 SEHNR, CDR2 FQNEAQ (reference sequence). The CDR3 region is CASSYPGLSTEAFF.

The CDR3 reads CASSLDTNTEAFF. V and J are TRBV5-6 and TRBJ1-1. Germline loops: CDR1 SGHDT, CDR2 YYEEEE. This CDR3 region has 13 residues.

The rearrangement links TRBV28 to TRBJ2-7; lacking DNA, the TRBD1 call made by TCRdb goes unchecked. The V gene's germline CDR1 is MDHEN and CDR2 SYDVKM. The length of the CDR3 is 12 residues. The CDR3 sequence is CASSPKGHEQYF.

The CDR3 spells CASSVGPHGSDEQYF. The V gene is TRBV9, the J gene TRBJ2-7; no DNA is available, so the TRBD1 call from TCRdb remains unchecked. Germline CDR1 SGDLS, CDR2 YYNGEE. CDR3 length equals 15 residues. The whole variable domain, remainder taken from reference TRBV9 and TRBJ2-7, is DSGVTQTPKHLITATGQRVTLRCSPRSGDLSVYWYQQSLDQGLQFLIQYYNGEERAKGNILERFSAQQFPDLHSELNLSSLELGDSALYFCASSVGPHGSDEQYFGPGTRLTVT.

The chain recombines TRBV6-1 with TRBJ2-1. The CDR3 has 14 residues. Per germline, CDR1 MNHNS and CDR2 SASEGT. The CDR3 spells CASSKDVNYNEQFF.

V is TRBV27 and J is TRBJ2-5; TCRdb selects TRBD2, and the lack of DNA leaves this call unchecked. CDR3 length: 13 residues. Germline V CDR1 and CDR2: MNHEY, SMNVEV (reference sequence). This CDR3 is CASSLREGETQYF.

The chain uses TRBV23-1 and TRBJ2-7; with no DNA, the TCRdb D assignment of TRBD1 cannot be verified. TRBV23-1 is designated an ORF whose function remains uncertain. The CDR3 consists of 15 residues. CDR3 loop: CASSQGEDVGYEQYF.

The rearrangement joins TRBV7-8 to TRBJ2-5. CDR3 length: 15 amino acids. Germline-derived CDR1 and CDR2 are SGHVS and FQNEAQ. The CDR3 is CASSPGTLVQETQYF.